A single sample is the source of the 26 T cell receptor beta chains below, sequenced in a study of control samples from healthy donors and cancer patients. Clones were sequenced by immunoSEQ multiplex PCR, and TCRdb holds only the in-frame ones, with some missing. Here the sample spans 63,000 or so clones, about 87% being singletons. Specimen: blood. These receptors were obtained from a man in his fifties or sixties in good health.

This chain connects TRBV9 to TRBJ1-1; D is perhaps TRBD1 (6 bases). The V gene lost 0 bases and the J gene lost 4 bases, with 13 bases spanning the gap. Germline V gene lookup returns CDR1 SGDLS and CDR2 YYNGEE. CDR3 length: 15 residues. CDR3 bases: TGTGCCAGCAGCGTAGGGTCAGGGGCTGCCACTGAAGCTTTCTTT. Amino acid sequence: CASSVGSGAATEAFF.

Regarding this clone: A read error may produce the germline difference seen at one junction end. This specimen includes other DNA sequences encoding the same CDR3. The CDR3 DNA reads TGTGCCAGCAGCCTAGCCTCAGGTCTACAAGAGACCCAGTACTTC. Translating gives CASSLASGLQETQYF. This chain links TRBV7-8 with TRBJ2-5; possibly TRBD2 for D (5 bases). Germline loops: CDR1 SGHVS, CDR2 FQNEAQ. The CDR3 has 15 amino acids. Drawing the rest from reference TRBV7-8 and TRBJ2-5, the complete variable domain is GAGVSQSPRYKVAKRGQDVALRCDPISGHVSLFWYQQALGQGPEFLTYFQNEAQLDKSGLPSDRFFAERPEGSVSTLKIQRTQQEDSAVYLCASSLASGLQETQYFGPGTRLLVL.

This chain links TRBV30 with TRBJ2-3; D not certain. The germline V gene has CDR1 GTSNPN and CDR2 SVGIG (reference sequence). This CDR3 has 15 residues. V lost 0 bases and J 1 base, leaving 11 bases between the germline ends. CDR3 DNA sequence: TGTGCCTGGAGTGTATTTTCTGGGGGCACAGATACGCAGTATTTT. Protein: CAWSVFSGGTDTQYF.

CDR3 residues: CASSEKNLRLKLFF. CDR3 coding DNA: TGTGCCAGCAGTGAAAAAAATTTGCGTTTGAAACTGTTTTTT. This chain joins TRBV25-1 and TRBJ1-4; D call uncertain. The CDR3 runs to 14 residues. Between the trimmed V and J ends, which lost 2 bases and 11 bases, there was a span of 15 bases. Germline CDR1 reads MGHDK; CDR2 reads SYGVNS. Supplemented by reference TRBV25-1 and TRBJ1-4, the full variable domain reads EADIYQTPRYLVIGTGKKITLECSQTMGHDKMYWYQQDPGMELHLIHYSYGVNSTEKGDLSSESTVSRIRTEHFPLTLESARPSHTSQYLCASSEKNLRLKLFFGSGTQLSVL.

This clone showed up just once. The V gene is TRBV6-5, the J gene TRBJ1-4; D uncertain. The germline V gene encodes CDR1 MNHEY and CDR2 SVGAGI. The germline V and J ends were trimmed by 2 bases and 2 bases, with 6 bases remaining between them. The CDR3 spans 14 residues. The CDR3 nucleotides read TGTGCCAGCAGTTACGGGCGGACTAATGAAAAACTGTTTTTT. Translated, it gives CASSYGRTNEKLFF.

This clone occurred once. J is TRBJ1-1 and V is TRBV7-5; TRBD1, as called in the table, went unchecked against the DNA. TRBV7-5 is a pseudogene. This CDR3 is 13 amino acids long. CDR3 sequence: CARSIRTVLEAFF. The CDR3 region has the DNA TGTGCCAGAAGCATACGGACAGTTCTTGAAGCTTTCTTT.

The chain is built from TRBV28 and TRBJ1-5; 9 bases match TRBD1. Germline V gives CDR1 MDHEN, CDR2 SYDVKM. CDR3 length: 16 residues. Trimming at V came to 7 bases and at J to 0 bases, leaving 7 bases not matched to a gene. This CDR3 reads CASTRTGVNSNQPQHF. DNA for the CDR3: TGTGCCAGCACCAGGACAGGGGTTAATAGCAATCAGCCCCAGCATTTT.

The chain uses TRBV2 and TRBJ2-3, with TRBD2 matching over 8 bases. After removal of 4 bases from V and 1 base from J, the junction contained 4 bases not matched to a gene. CDR1 SNHLY and CDR2 FYNNEI come from the germline V gene. CDR3 length: 15 residues. The CDR3 coding sequence is TGTGCCAGCAGTGCGAGGCGGGGGGGCACAGATACGCAGTATTTT. This gives the protein CASSARRGGTDTQYF. Full variable domain (remainder filled in from reference TRBV2 and TRBJ2-3): EPEVTQTPSHQVTQMGQEVILRCVPISNHLYFYWYRQILGQKVEFLVSFYNNEISEKSEIFDDQFSVERPDGSNFTLKIRSTKLEDSAMYFCASSARRGGTDTQYFGPGTRLTVL.

The chain has TRBV20-1 and TRBJ1-5; D is perhaps TRBD1 (5 bases). CDR1 DFQATT and CDR2 SNEGSKA come from the germline V gene (reference sequence). V was clipped by 3 bases and J by 0 bases, with 18 bases between them. The CDR3 loop spans 17 amino acids. CDR3 coding DNA: TGCAGTGCTAGTATTCCGGCAGGGATAGGTAGCAATCAGCCCCAGCATTTT. Translated: CSASIPAGIGSNQPQHF.

The V gene is TRBV30, the J gene TRBJ2-3; tentative D call: TRBD1 (5 bases). CDR1 is GTSNPN, CDR2 SVGIG, per germline (reference sequence). Trimming took 3 bases from V and 5 from J, leaving 9 bases between them. The CDR3 covers 12 residues. CDR3 in amino acids: CAWSSQGDTQYF. The CDR3 bases are TGTGCCTGGAGCTCCCAGGGAGATACGCAGTATTTT.

The J gene is TRBJ1-5, the V gene TRBV6-5; unclear D gene. Trimming removed 3 bases at V and 7 bases at J, with 10 bases between. CDR1 is MNHEY, CDR2 SVGAGI, per germline. The CDR3 consists of 13 residues. CDR3 protein: CASSYNRGQPQHF. Written as DNA, the CDR3 is TGTGCCAGCAGTTATAACCGTGGACAGCCCCAGCATTTT.

This sequence joins TRBV19 and TRBJ1-2; D gene uncertain. Trimming took 3 bases from V and 3 from J, leaving 11 bases between them. The germline gives CDR1 LNHDA, CDR2 SQIVND (reference sequence). The length of the CDR3 is 14 residues. CDR3 nucleotide sequence: TGTGCCAGTAGTATCGGGCTATCCTACTATGGCTACACCTTC. It codes for CASSIGLSYYGYTF.

This chain connects TRBV20-1 to TRBJ2-3; 14 nucleotides agree with TRBD2. The germline CDR1 and CDR2 sequences are DFQATT and SNEGSKA (reference sequence). The CDR3 runs 20 residues. Trimming cost V 3 bases and J 3 bases; bases outside gene matches: 17. The CDR3, as DNA: TGCAGTGCTAGTACCCCTCCATGGACTAGCGGGAGGCGTTTGACAGATACGCAGTATTTT. It is translated as CSASTPPWTSGRRLTDTQYF.

This clone was observed a single time. The chain carries TRBV5-4 and TRBJ2-5; D call uncertain. V lost 1 base and J 5 bases, leaving 9 bases between the germline ends. The germline V gene encodes CDR1 SGHNT and CDR2 YYREEE (reference sequence). The CDR3 consists of 13 residues. CDR3 amino acids: CASSLLPSETQYF. As DNA, the CDR3 is TGTGCCAGCAGCTTGCTACCCTCGGAGACCCAGTACTTC.

This chain connects TRBV14 to TRBJ1-3; unclear D gene. The germline CDR1 and CDR2 sequences are SGHDN and FVKESK. The V gene lost 1 base and the J gene lost 0 bases, with 10 bases spanning the gap. The CDR3 spans 16 residues. The CDR3 DNA follows: TGTGCCAGCAGCCAAGGGCGGGCTACCTCTGGAAACACCATATATTTT. Its protein is CASSQGRATSGNTIYF.

In this sample, this clone turned up once. The V and J genes are TRBV24-1 and TRBJ1-5; D gene uncertain. This CDR3 has 16 amino acids. V dropped 3 bases and J dropped 3 bases, with 14 bases sitting between them. From germline, CDR1 is KGHDR and CDR2 SFDVKD. The CDR3 nucleotides read TGTGCCACCAGTGATAATGCCAGGTTTAACAATCAGCCCCAGCATTTT. This gives the protein CATSDNARFNNQPQHF.

The chain couples TRBV18 to TRBJ2-3; 7 bases are shared with TRBD1. The CDR3 spans 14 residues. Germline V CDR1 and CDR2: KGHSH, LQKENI. The V and J ends lost 5 bases and 7 bases, in that order; junction bases with no gene match: 9. The CDR3 loop reads CASSSSGQANTQYF. As DNA, the CDR3 is TGTGCCAGCTCATCATCCGGACAGGCGAATACGCAGTATTTT.

The V and J genes are TRBV7-2 and TRBJ1-1, with a weak D call TRBD1 (5 bases). This CDR3 is built from 15 residues. V gave up 1 base and J gave up 0 bases, with 9 bases separating them. Germline CDR1 is SGHTA and CDR2 is FQGNSA. The CDR3 is CASSLDGGVNTEAFF. The DNA of the CDR3 is TGTGCCAGCAGCTTAGATGGGGGGGTGAACACTGAAGCTTTCTTT.

Written as DNA, the CDR3 is TGCGCCAGCAGCCAACAACAGGACACTGAAGCTTTCTTT. Residues: CASSQQQDTEAFF. The J gene is TRBJ1-1, the V gene TRBV4-3; a possible D gene is TRBD1 (5 bases). Germline lookup yields CDR1 LGHNA and CDR2 YSLEER. The CDR3 extends over 13 amino acids. Trimming pared 2 bases from V and 3 bases from J, leaving 7 bases between.

The chain uses TRBV30 and TRBJ2-3; a possible D gene is TRBD2 (6 bases). With 4 bases removed from V and 7 bases from J, the gap between germline ends came to 21 bases. The CDR3 runs to 15 residues. Germline V CDR1 and CDR2: GTSNPN, SVGIG (reference sequence). The CDR3 protein is CAWNKEAGRGNTQYF. The CDR3 DNA follows: TGTGCCTGGAATAAGGAGGCGGGACGAGGGAATACGCAGTATTTT.

This clone has just one count. This rearrangement joins TRBV20-1 to TRBJ1-2; D gene uncertain. The CDR3 sequence is 11 residues long. V lost 0 bases and J 9 bases, leaving 8 bases between the germline ends. The germline V gene encodes CDR1 DFQATT and CDR2 SNEGSKA (reference sequence). The CDR3 loop reads CSARERGSYTF. CDR3 coding DNA: TGCAGTGCTAGAGAACGAGGTAGCTACACCTTC.

The gene calls are TRBV29-1 and TRBJ1-2; 8 positions match TRBD1. Germline CDR1 reads SQVTM; CDR2 reads ANQGSEA. The CDR3 extends over 15 amino acids. With 8 bases clipped from V and 4 bases from J, the junction kept 15 bases outside the gene matches. CDR3 region: CSSSPGGEFGYGYTF. CDR3 nucleotides: TGCAGCTCCTCCCCAGGGGGCGAGTTTGGCTATGGCTACACCTTC.

V is TRBV9 and J is TRBJ1-6; 10 nucleotides match TRBD1. After removal of 4 bases from V and 0 bases from J, the junction contained 10 bases not matched to a gene. The CDR3 contains 19 residues. Germline lookup yields CDR1 SGDLS and CDR2 YYNGEE. This CDR3 is CASSPRDRGPSSYNSPLHF. CDR3 nucleotides: TGTGCCAGCAGCCCACGGGACAGGGGCCCGAGCTCCTATAATTCACCCCTCCACTTT.

The rearrangement joins TRBV10-3 to TRBJ1-1; D is undetermined. Germline V gene sequence: CDR1 ENHRY, CDR2 SYGVKD. The V and J ends lost 0 bases and 2 bases respectively, with 13 bases between them. CDR3 size: 16 residues. DNA of the CDR3: TGTGCCATCAGTGAGTCAAGAGGGTGGGGAAACACTGAAGCTTTCTTT. Encoded protein: CAISESRGWGNTEAFF.

The chain uses TRBV9 and TRBJ1-1; 7 positions agree with TRBD1. J was trimmed by 11 bases and V by 5 bases; bases with no gene match: 15. From germline, CDR1 is SGDLS and CDR2 YYNGEE. The CDR3 extends over 14 amino acids. Here the CDR3 DNA reads TGTGCCAGCAGGGCTTCAGGGGGGCCCGGCGGGGCTTTCTTT. Translation: CASRASGGPGGAFF.

The rearrangement uses TRBV9 and TRBJ2-4, with 10 bases identical to TRBD2. Germline-derived CDR1 and CDR2 are SGDLS and YYNGEE. Unmatched junction bases numbered 3, after V lost 3 bases and J lost 0 bases. This CDR3 is 16 amino acids long. The CDR3 spells CASSDSGRLAKNIQYF. CDR3 nucleotides: TGTGCCAGCAGCGATAGCGGGAGGCTAGCCAAAAACATTCAGTACTTC.